This T cell receptor beta chain comes out of a study of T-cell memory formation after mild COVID-19. CDR1 MNHNY and CDR2 SVGAGI come from the germline V gene (reference sequence). Trimming took 0 bases from V and 0 from J, leaving 15 bases between them. The CDR3 totals 18 residues. This clonotype was picked up a small number of times. Its antigen is undetermined. Via MiXCR, TCRdb re-called the 5' RACE reads, giving one row per CDR3 protein. Of 350,000 to 450,000 distinct CDR3 sequences listed, around 28% are singletons. Overall study findings and caveats: Among CD4+ contracting clones, most were CM and EM, and CD8+ ones EMRA. In pre-infection memory, a portion of responding clones appeared, which suggested that cross-reactive memory joined. Nothing confirmed that second-wave clones peaking on day 37 were specific for SARS-CoV-2.

The chain joins TRBV6-6 to TRBJ1-5; D is undetermined. This receptor was obtained from an adult woman who had mild COVID-19 (a few samples of this study predate the infection). Cell type and time point are not known. The sequencing input was PBMCs or a T cell subset sorted from them (not recorded which). CDR3 residues: CASSYSIRMDYSNQPQHF. The CDR3 region has the DNA TGTGCCAGCAGTTACTCGATTAGGATGGATTATAGCAATCAGCCCCAGCATTTT.